This is a list of T cell receptor beta chains from one sample in a study of CD8 T cells in ankylosing spondylitis. From the 5' RACE reads, TCRdb called clonotypes with MiXCR, one entry per CDR3 protein. The sample includes about 150,000 distinct CDR3 sequences, around 45% of them seen just once. Sequencing was done on a sample of synovial fluid, either unsorted or a sorted T cell fraction (not recorded which). These receptors were collected from a male donor with ankylosing spondylitis. CDR3s include the opening cysteine and the closing phenylalanine or tryptophan. Each record gives: V gene, CDR3 protein.

V gene: TRBV7-9
CDR3 protein: CASSLGFQPQHF

V gene: TRBV11-2
CDR3 protein: CASSLVPFLVTDTQYF

V gene: TRBV4-3
CDR3 protein: CASSPSGWAGGLVNEQFF

V gene: TRBV11-3
CDR3 protein: CASLLSGDPTDTQYF

V gene: TRBV11-2
CDR3 protein: CASSQLGTPSYNEQFF

V gene: TRBV5-1
CDR3 protein: CASSFDRSGFAYGYTF

V gene: TRBV10-3
CDR3 protein: CAISSSDRLTYNEQFF

V gene: TRBV6-5
CDR3 protein: CASSLSSNGYTF

V gene: TRBV10-3
CDR3 protein: CAISTGSWGELFF

V gene: TRBV4-1
CDR3 protein: CASSQGQVSSGNTIYF

V gene: TRBV7-2
CDR3 protein: CASSFFESGTGEYF

V gene: TRBV4-1
CDR3 protein: CASSQVWGANYGYTF

V gene: TRBV5-1
CDR3 protein: CASSLGSGDTEAFF

V gene: TRBV7-8
CDR3 protein: CASSLEVGWGLDTEAFF

V gene: TRBV10-3
CDR3 protein: CAISDPGGGLNYGYTF

V gene: TRBV11-1
CDR3 protein: CASSFSVSEREQFF